This entry lists 26 T cell receptor beta chains sequenced from one sample in a study of shared clonotypes between healthy human individuals. TCRdb keeps only in-frame clones here, not all; method: immunoSEQ multiplex PCR. The table lists some 2 million clones, around 96% of them singletons, with more than 0.95% in the top ten. The naive CD8 population came from CD45RO-negative cells selected for CCR7, without terminally differentiated effector memory CD45RA+ cells. The sequencing sample was made of naive CD8+ T cells sorted from blood. Receptor source: a man aged 18 to 30 in good health.

The J gene is TRBJ2-7, the V gene TRBV7-9; D is uncertain. The germline V gene has CDR1 SEHNR and CDR2 FQNEAQ (reference sequence). The CDR3 has 14 amino acids. Trimming cost V 4 bases and J 3 bases, with 13 bases left between them. The CDR3 spells CASSSRALGYEQYF. The CDR3 region has the DNA TGTGCCAGCAGCTCCCGGGCCCTGGGCTACGAGCAGTACTTC.

The chain employs TRBV10-2 and TRBJ1-2; D not certain. Germline V lookup: CDR1 WSHSY, CDR2 SAAADI. This CDR3 has 12 residues. Trimming cost V 8 bases and J 4 bases, with 11 bases left between them. CDR3 sequence: CASLTATYGYTF. CDR3 sequence (DNA): TGCGCCAGCTTAACAGCGACCTATGGCTACACCTTC.

Turning to this clone: The sample carries other DNA sequences with the same CDR3. This rearrangement joins TRBV6-6 to TRBJ2-7, with D unresolved. The V and J ends lost 0 bases and 0 bases respectively, with 9 bases between them. Looked up from germline, CDR1 is MNHNY and CDR2 is SVGAGI (reference sequence). This CDR3 is 15 amino acids long. The CDR3 protein is CASSYSNPPSYEQYF. CDR3 sequence (DNA): TGTGCCAGCAGTTACTCGAACCCGCCCTCCTACGAGCAGTACTTC.

V and J are TRBV5-1 and TRBJ2-7; TRBD1 aligns across 7 bases. V lost 6 bases, J lost 5 bases, and 17 bases stayed unmatched. Germline loops: CDR1 SGHRS, CDR2 YFSETQ. The CDR3 has 16 amino acids. The CDR3 protein is CASTPQGVSQPHEQYF. CDR3 coding DNA: TGCGCCAGCACTCCCCAGGGGGTGTCACAGCCCCACGAGCAGTACTTC.

About this clone itself: Other DNA sequences in the sample encode the same CDR3. V gene TRBV6-5 combines with J gene TRBJ2-7, with D possibly being TRBD2 (5 bases). Trimming stripped 3 bases from V and 4 bases from J, with 10 bases between. CDR1 and CDR2 (germline): MNHEY, SVGAGI. There are 13 residues in the CDR3. The CDR3 sequence: CASSYLEGYEQYF. CDR3 in DNA: TGTGCCAGCAGTTATCTCGAGGGATACGAGCAGTACTTC.

The V gene is TRBV27, the J gene TRBJ2-1; D is uncertain. The CDR3 consists of 14 residues. Trimming pared 1 base from V and 4 bases from J, leaving 8 bases between. Germline-derived CDR1 and CDR2 are MNHEY and SMNVEV (reference sequence). The CDR3 DNA reads as TGTGCCAGCAGTTTATTTTCCGGGTACAATGAGCAGTTCTTC. Encoded protein: CASSLFSGYNEQFF.

The chain joins TRBV28 to TRBJ1-2; 7 bases match TRBD1. The length of the CDR3 is 17 residues. CDR1 is MDHEN, CDR2 SYDVKM, per germline. The J segment lost 4 bases and the V segment lost 3 bases, leaving 14 bases of the junction unmatched. Written as DNA, the CDR3 is TGTGCCAGCAGTTTTTTTTGGGACAGTCCATCATCCTATGGCTACACCTTC. This gives the protein CASSFFWDSPSSYGYTF.

This clone was observed once. The chain is built from TRBV11-2 and TRBJ2-7; no clear D gene. The CDR3 loop spans 16 amino acids. From germline, CDR1 is SGHAT and CDR2 FQNNGV. V lost 4 bases to trimming and J lost 2 bases, with 18 bases between them. The CDR3 protein is CASSSPLELNPYEQYF. Written as DNA, the CDR3 is TGTGCCAGCAGCTCCCCTTTAGAGCTCAATCCCTACGAGCAGTACTTC.

V gene TRBV27 combines with J gene TRBJ1-1; D remains ambiguous. Germline V lookup: CDR1 MNHEY, CDR2 SMNVEV (reference sequence). Trimming removed 3 bases from V and 0 bases from J, with 14 bases in between. The CDR3 extends over 16 amino acids. The CDR3: CASSFSGNPMNTEAFF. In DNA form, the CDR3 reads TGTGCCAGCAGTTTTTCTGGGAACCCAATGAACACTGAAGCTTTCTTT.

This chain links TRBV11-2 with TRBJ1-2; 8 bases align to TRBD1. With V trimmed by 2 bases and J by 14 bases, 7 bases remained unmatched. The CDR3 is 12 residues long. Germline V CDR1 and CDR2: SGHAT, FQNNGV. The DNA of the CDR3 is TGTGCCAGCAGCTTAAGCAGGGGGCCACTAACCTTC. This gives the protein CASSLSRGPLTF. Variable domain in full (rest from reference TRBV11-2 and TRBJ1-2): EAGVAQSPRYKIIEKRQSVAFWCNPISGHATLYWYQQILGQGPKLLIQFQNNGVVDDSQLPKDRFSAERLKGVDSTLKIQPAKLEDSAVYLCASSLSRGPLTFGSGTRLTVV.

The V gene is TRBV9, the J gene TRBJ2-7, with 10 bases aligning to TRBD1. This CDR3 comprises 16 residues. Germline CDR1 and CDR2: SGDLS and YYNGEE. Unmatched junction bases numbered 14, after V lost 4 bases and J lost 7 bases. The CDR3 DNA reads as TGTGCCAGCAGCCCTCAGGCGGGGACAGGGGCGCTGGAGCAGTACTTC. Translation gives CASSPQAGTGALEQYF.

Concerning this clone: The same CDR3 also results from other DNA sequences found in this sample. This chain uses TRBV27 with TRBJ1-3; no clear D gene. This CDR3 has 16 residues. Per the germline V gene, CDR1 is MNHEY and CDR2 is SMNVEV (reference sequence). Trimming shortened V by 6 bases and J by 3 bases, and 18 bases separated the two germline ends. The CDR3 DNA is TGTGCCAGCAGCCCCTCCTGGGGTGAGGTTGGAAACACCATATATTTT. Translation gives CASSPSWGEVGNTIYF.

The V call is TRBV4-1, the J call TRBJ1-1; no clear D gene. Germline V CDR1 and CDR2: MGHRA, YSYEKL. V was shortened by 1 base and J by 0 bases, with 9 bases between the two germline ends. The CDR3 sequence is 15 residues long. The CDR3 loop is CASSQGTSMNTEAFF. The CDR3 bases are TGCGCCAGCAGCCAAGGGACTTCTATGAACACTGAAGCTTTCTTT.

This chain uses TRBV2 with TRBJ2-7; tentative D call: TRBD1 (5 bases). The germline gives CDR1 SNHLY, CDR2 FYNNEI. This CDR3 region has 13 residues. Trimming took off 6 bases at V and 2 bases at J, with 11 bases between the two ends. Written as DNA, the CDR3 is TGTGCCAGCAGGATACAGGTGGCCTACGAGCAGTACTTC. It is translated as CASRIQVAYEQYF.

This clone was seen once. The J gene is TRBJ2-7, the V gene TRBV30; D is ambiguous. V lost 0 bases and J 2 bases, leaving 5 bases between the germline ends. Germline values: CDR1 GTSNPN, CDR2 SVGIG (reference sequence). CDR3 length: 12 amino acids. This chain's CDR3 is CAWSVATYEQYF. CDR3 nucleotide sequence: TGTGCCTGGAGTGTTGCGACCTACGAGCAGTACTTC.

This chain connects TRBV9 to TRBJ2-1, with D perhaps given as TRBD1 or TRBD2 (6 bases each). The CDR3 totals 17 residues. Looked up from germline, CDR1 is SGDLS and CDR2 is YYNGEE. Trimming took 0 bases from V and 0 from J, leaving 13 bases between them. The CDR3: CASSVEGGPSSYNEQFF. The CDR3 bases are TGTGCCAGCAGCGTAGAGGGGGGTCCAAGCTCCTACAATGAGCAGTTCTTC.

The V call is TRBV2, the J call TRBJ2-7; TRBD1 or TRBD2 may be the D gene (5 bases each). V was pared by 7 bases and J by 1 base, with 14 bases between. The CDR3 is made up of 14 amino acids. Germline V gene data show CDR1 as SNHLY and CDR2 as FYNNEI. The CDR3 region has the DNA TGTGCCAGCACCGGGGACGGGCCATCCTACGAGCAGTACTTC. It translates to CASTGDGPSYEQYF.

The chain is built from TRBV7-2 and TRBJ2-7; tentatively, D is TRBD2 (5 bases). The CDR3 runs to 15 residues. The V gene's germline CDR1 is SGHTA and CDR2 FQGNSA. Trimming pared 5 bases from V and 1 base from J, leaving 15 bases between. The CDR3, as DNA: TGTGCCAGCAGCCGAATAGGACTGGTTTCCTACGAGCAGTACTTC. This sequence encodes CASSRIGLVSYEQYF.

The chain has TRBV10-3 and TRBJ1-2; 7 bases agree with TRBD1. Germline values: CDR1 ENHRY, CDR2 SYGVKD. The CDR3 totals 15 residues. V lost 2 bases to trimming and J lost 0 bases; unmatched junction nucleotides: 3. The CDR3 protein is CAISEVDRANYGYTF. In DNA, the CDR3 is TGTGCCATCAGTGAGGTAGACAGGGCTAACTATGGCTACACCTTC.

The CDR3 here is CASSPGQEGNEQYF. In nucleotides, the CDR3 is TGTGCCAGCAGTCCCGGACAGGAGGGCAACGAGCAGTACTTC. The chain recombines TRBV5-6 with TRBJ2-7, with D possibly TRBD1 on 7 matching bases. The CDR3 has 14 amino acids. Germline CDR1 reads SGHDT; CDR2 reads YYEEEE. Trimming left V 5 bases short and J 5 bases short, with 17 bases between.

The chain links TRBV9 to TRBJ2-7; 9 nucleotides line up with TRBD1. The CDR3 is made up of 15 amino acids. V trimming: 3 bases; J trimming: 3 bases; junction bases outside the gene matches: 7. CDR1 SGDLS and CDR2 YYNGEE come from the germline V gene. The DNA for the CDR3 is TGTGCCAGCAGCGCGTCGACGACAGGGGGCTACGAGCAGTACTTC. It codes for CASSASTTGGYEQYF.

V gene TRBV6-1 combines with J gene TRBJ2-7; the D gene is possibly TRBD2 (5 bases). CDR1 is MNHNS, CDR2 SASEGT, per germline. V was clipped by 6 bases and J by 3 bases, with 12 bases between them. The CDR3 is 13 amino acids. This chain's CDR3 is CASSLDWDYEQYF. The CDR3 DNA sequence: TGTGCCAGCAGCTTGGACTGGGACTACGAGCAGTACTTC.

The chain combines TRBV7-9 with TRBJ1-1; possible D gene TRBD1, 5 bases. Germline-derived CDR1 and CDR2 are SEHNR and FQNEAQ (reference sequence). The CDR3 length is 17 residues. Trimming took off 3 bases at V and 1 base at J, with 18 bases between the two ends. This CDR3 is CASSFRFSGTENTEAFF. The DNA of the CDR3 is TGTGCCAGCAGCTTTCGATTCTCCGGGACGGAGAACACTGAAGCTTTCTTT.

The chain carries TRBV7-9 and TRBJ2-7; 11 bases line up with TRBD2. Germline assignment: CDR1 SEHNR and CDR2 FQNEAQ (reference sequence). The CDR3 is 14 residues long. The junction had 6 bases not matched to a gene; V was cut back by 8 bases and J by 3 bases. CDR3 DNA sequence: TGTGCCAGCGCAGAACTAGCGGGAGACTACGAGCAGTACTTC. Translated, it gives CASAELAGDYEQYF.

J is TRBJ2-7 and V is TRBV27, with 9 nucleotides matching TRBD2. Trimming cost V 3 bases and J 5 bases; bases outside gene matches: 17. The germline gives CDR1 MNHEY, CDR2 SMNVEV (reference sequence). This CDR3 contains 18 residues. The CDR3 protein is CASSFGASGDRIPHEQYF. The CDR3 nucleotides read TGTGCCAGCAGTTTTGGGGCTAGCGGGGACCGGATTCCCCACGAGCAGTACTTC.

The chain carries TRBV28 and TRBJ2-3, with D unclear. Trimming pared 3 bases from V and 6 bases from J, leaving 10 bases between. This CDR3 is built from 13 residues. The germline V gene encodes CDR1 MDHEN and CDR2 SYDVKM. The CDR3 is CASSFQYADTQYF. CDR3 nucleotide sequence: TGTGCCAGCAGTTTCCAATACGCCGATACGCAGTATTTT.